The sequence of this T cell receptor (beta chain) was determined in a study of cytomegalovirus exposure and HLA in healthy donors. Of note for this clone: Its antigen is unknown.

This CDR3 comprises 13 residues. Germline V gene data show CDR1 as SEHNR and CDR2 as FQNEAQ (reference sequence). The J segment lost 8 bases and the V segment lost 5 bases, leaving 8 bases of the junction unmatched. Study outcomes and limitations: Follow-up analysis later connected one missense variant in DCLRE1C with trimming of TCR beta V- and J-genes. When the data were analyzed later, several of the most significant clusters appeared to be linked to common viral pathogens.

The study ran its PCR with 60 Vbeta and 13 Jbeta primers. The table came from immunoSEQ multiplex PCR; TCRdb's copy has only in-frame clones and leaves some out. The sample yields fewer than 70,000 clones, 65% to 70% seen once. The V and J genes are TRBV7-9 and TRBJ1-1, with TRBD1 matching over 7 bases. Sample: PBMCs. The source of this sequence is a male donor in good health and CMV-seropositive. CDR3 DNA sequence: TGTGCCAGCAGCCGCTCAGGGGGTATAGAAGCTTTCTTT. This codes for CASSRSGGIEAFF.